This entry concerns a single T cell receptor (beta chain). The antigen it binds to is not known. Base qualities are missing; no much larger clone stands one base away. Relative to germline, V is 4 bases shorter and J is 0 bases shorter, with 16 bases between their ends. The CDR3 has 17 amino acids, counting the end cysteine and phenylalanine. Only CDR3 DNA remains: 51 bases, in frame from the first base. CDR1 and CDR2, looked up from the germline V gene, are MDHEN and SYDVKM. This sample was included in a study of shared clonotypes between healthy human individuals (TCRdb year 2020). A note on the overall study: The cohort included three men and a couple of women between 18 and 49 years of age. For each donor, CD4 naive and CD4 memory were each given three plates, CD8 naive was given two plates, and CD8 memory was given one plate. To estimate repertoire size and how much clonotype sharing occurs between individuals, the study deeply sequenced the blood TCR repertoires of about 5 healthy adults. Libraries were prepared and TCR repertoires were sequenced by different laboratories using diverse techniques, in order to increase sequencing depth and limit assay-specific biases. Leukapheresis yielded between about 0.8 and 9.5 billion PBMCs per donor. On the study overall, not on this receptor specifically: Pairwise subsampling indicated that sequencing depth was expected to affect the degree of clonotype sharing among donors. Naive subsets generally had larger estimated clonotype richness than memory subsets did. Rarefaction of sorted-subset datasets indicated incomplete sequencing despite the large sequencing depth. Sharing across a handful of donors was observed for 4.5% to 6.5% of naive CD4, less than 4% of naive CD8, around 2.5% of memory CD4, and around 0.42% of memory CD8 clonotypes. Clonotypes shared by all four sorted-subset donors showed higher generation probabilities than non-shared clonotypes. Because the study included only a small number of donors, the genetic and exposure-history diversity represented was limited. Sampling was limited to blood, and TCR repertoires in tissue likely differ from TCR repertoires in blood.

Using the deep immunoSEQ assay, TCR CDR3 regions were amplified from genomic DNA by multiplex PCR. For each cell subset, the extracted genomic DNA was distributed evenly across all wells of several immunoSEQ 96-well plates, and each plate served as one replicate. For sorted subsets, 200 to 250 ng genomic DNA, equal to 30,000 to 35,000 T cell genomes, was loaded into each replicate PCR. Purified libraries were measured with a Qubit 3.0 fluorometer, size-checked on a Bioanalyzer 2100, and measured again with the KAPA Library Quantification kit. Each immunoSEQ 96-well plate was sequenced on its own single-read 150-cycle Illumina NextSeq 550 flow cell. In the authors' own workflow: Because the immunoSEQ output included only junctional sequences and no quality scores, the filtering could not be the same as the filtering used for full-length reads. Sequences were annotated with PyIR, a Python wrapper for IgBLAST v1.9, and V/J genes and CDR3 were assigned using IMGT germline references. Any read was removed if the V/J assignment was weak (E-value above 1e-6), the CDR3 was missing, or the read contained stop codons, out-of-frame junctions, or ambiguous translated residues. V3J clonotypes were defined by identical inferred V gene, J gene, and CDR3 amino acid sequence. To compute the percentage overlap between repertoires, the number of shared unique clonotypes was divided by the size of the smaller repertoire. Richness of each repertoire was evaluated using RTK rarefaction, the Chao1 estimator, and Recon v2.1 estimates of unobserved clonotypes. For all TCRbeta clonotypes obtained by the gDNA method from a few donors, generation probabilities were computed with OLGA. As stored in TCRdb, this immuneACCESS dataset retains in-frame rearrangements with V and J assigned. A fraction of the clones does not appear; measured against another copy, unresolved V genes explain less than half of the discrepancy, and the remainder lacks a known reason. The V and J calls and clone size are taken from that table; D and trimming were inferred from the DNA. Recorded for this sample are 2 million to 2.5 million clones; roughly 90% of them occurred a single time. In total, the top ten clones hold about 0.41% of the sample.

The donors were healthy, HIV-negative adults with no recently reported acute infections or vaccinations. Only Caucasian adults living in Nashville, Tennessee, USA were represented among the donors. CD4+ T cells were enriched through magnetic negative selection, after which naive cells were positively selected on CD45RA and the remaining negative fraction served as the memory subset. Blood was obtained by leukapheresis, after which PBMCs were separated by Ficoll-Histopaque density gradient centrifugation and cryopreserved in liquid nitrogen vapor phase. Analytical flow cytometry was used to check the purity and quantity of each magnetically sorted T cell population. Genomic DNA was isolated from each sorted fraction and quantified by UV absorbance on a Nanodrop 2000c.

Sequencing was carried out using naive CD4+ T cells from PBMCs. The sample's cell subset or site label, decoded: CD45RA+ positively selected. This chain is built from TRBV28 and TRBJ1-5; no D gene call is confident. The source is a man younger than 35 in good health. Some clones in this sample may be carry-over from other donors' samples. The sequenced DNA: TGTGCCAGCAGTTCCATCCTCCGGCGGGATAGCAATCAGCCCCAGCATTTT. Its protein is CASSSILRRDSNQPQHF.